This TCR beta chain came from a study of response to subunit inactivated influenza vaccine. The table lists this clonotype with a few counts. Germline V gives CDR1 SGHTA, CDR2 FQGNSA. The CDR3 is 14 residues long. The V end lost 4 bases, the J end lost 4 bases, and 10 bases lay between the germline ends. TCRdb called the RT-PCR reads again in MiXCR, with one record for every CDR3 protein. Here the sample spans 500,000 to 700,000 distinct CDR3 sequences, around 21% being singletons. These data are also associated with another study on T cells expressing NK-cell markers. That investigation notes: 5'RACE template switching with UMIs generated TCR beta cDNA. For five or six donors, the dominant NKG2C+ clonotypes made up about 1.0-7.5% of their CD8+ T cells.

The receptor's source is a man between 45 and 60 years old who received an inactivated influenza vaccine. The sequences come from CD4+ T cells sorted from PBMCs, collected about 11 days after vaccination. The chain carries TRBV7-2 and TRBJ2-2; D gene ambiguous. This CDR3 reads CASSSPVLTGELFF. The CDR3 region has the DNA TGTGCCAGCAGCTCCCCGGTCCTCACCGGGGAGCTGTTTTTT.